Only one count was recorded for the clone carrying this TCR beta chain. Its antigen is still unknown. This entry is derived from a study of STAT3 mutations in large granular lymphocyte leukemia. Findings of the study overall: In some patients, a small highly pathogenic clone possibly went undetected. In T-cell large granular lymphocyte leukemia, about half of patients showed multiple immunodominant subclonotypes. In about 35% of the 18 patients, new TCR clonotypes emerged after therapy.

Sequenced by immunoSEQ multiplex PCR; TCRdb stores in-frame clones only, minus some. The data show 10,000 to 15,000 clones, more than 75% seen once. Germline values: CDR1 SEHNR, CDR2 FQNEAQ (reference sequence). Trimming cost V 11 bases and J 4 bases, with 23 bases left between them. This CDR3 spans 16 amino acids. The clonotype comes from a man aged 35-49 years with T-cell large granular lymphocyte leukemia. Some clones in this sample may be carry-over from other donors' samples. The sample consisted of peripheral blood mononuclear cells. This rearrangement joins TRBV7-9 to TRBJ2-2, with D tentatively TRBD2 (6 bases). CDR3 in DNA: TGTGCCGAGAAGGAGCTAGCGCCTCCTGGCACCGGGGAGCTGTTTTTT. This gives the protein CAEKELAPPGTGELFF.